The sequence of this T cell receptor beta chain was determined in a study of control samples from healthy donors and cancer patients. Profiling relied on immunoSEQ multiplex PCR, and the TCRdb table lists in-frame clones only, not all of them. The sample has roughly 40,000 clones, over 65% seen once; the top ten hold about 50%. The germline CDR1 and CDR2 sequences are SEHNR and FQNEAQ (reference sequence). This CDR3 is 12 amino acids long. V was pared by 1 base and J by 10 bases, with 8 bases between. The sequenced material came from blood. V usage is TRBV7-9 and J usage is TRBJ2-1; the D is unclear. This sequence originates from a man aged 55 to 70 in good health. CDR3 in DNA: TGTGCCAGCAGCTTAGTCAGTCTCGAGCAGTTCTTC. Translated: CASSLVSLEQFF.